This T cell receptor beta chain is drawn from a study of blood T cell repertoires in COVID-19 (dated by TCRdb to 2018 to 2021). Broadly, across the study: Samples from collaborators originated in the United States, Italy and Spain and spanned both the acute and convalescent phases of COVID-19. The material from the prospective study consisted of cDNA or gDNA derived from T cells, B-cell-depleted T cells, or PBMCs. Deeply sampled blood TCRbeta repertoires from subjects exposed to, actively infected with, or recovered from COVID-19 were included in the dataset. The repertoires were released in a freely available public database meant as a resource for research on the immune response to SARS-CoV-2. Samples came from the ongoing ImmuneRACE study (first 160 participants) plus 1,254 subjects from 6 global collaborators. The sample metadata nearly always contained a de-identified subject ID, COVID-19 status, age in years and sex. HLA class I and class II types, where available, came from metadata supplied by the sample provider rather than from assay-based typing.

From a lookup of the germline V gene, CDR1 and CDR2 are KGHSH and LQKENI. The CDR3 runs 14 amino acids, cysteine and phenylalanine included. Of the read, only the CDR3 DNA is kept; its 42 bases are in frame from base 1. The V end loses 6 bases and the J end loses 0 bases, and a stretch of 11 bases separates them. General study outcomes and caveats: The quantity of clinical and demographic metadata differed by source and by participant and was supplied without curation.

The immunoSEQ Assay, a bias-controlled multiplex PCR, was used to amplify TCRbeta CDR3 regions from genomic DNA. As for how the authors treated the data: Nucleated cell counts per sample were estimated from amplification of reference gene primers within the assay. Sequence reads were collapsed and filtered to measure the absolute abundance of every unique TCRbeta CDR3 rearrangement. For each sample, productive Simpson clonality was calculated as the square root of Simpson's diversity index across productive rearrangements. In its TCRdb copy, this immuneACCESS table keeps in-frame sequences only and misses some clones. Where compared with another copy, unresolved V genes explain less than half of these, and the others have no known cause. V and J calls and clone size come straight from that table; D and trimming were deduced from the DNA. Recorded for this sample are under 85,000 clones; roughly 80% of them occurred a single time. The top ten clones comprise under 7.5% of the sample.

In regard to this clone: The antigen this receptor binds is unknown. The record has no base qualities; no much larger clone is one base away.

At one collaborating source in Seattle, patients were enrolled during active infection and were followed longitudinally through the course of disease. The collaborating institutions used their own protocols to collect whole blood in K2EDTA tubes. For TCRbeta analysis, collaborator samples were shipped as frozen whole blood, as isolated PBMCs, or as DNA extracted from either sample type. The V and J genes are TRBV18 and TRBJ1-1, with the D segment identity uncertain. The receptor was derived from a man aged 25-45 years with COVID-19, enrolled during active disease. What was sequenced was peripheral blood. The nucleotide sequence reads as follows: TGTGCCAGCTCTGAGGGAGGAGTGAACACTGAAGCTTTCTTT. The translation is CASSEGGVNTEAFF.